This passage covers 11 T cell receptor beta chains from one sample sequenced in a study of CD8+CD57+ T cells in acquired aplastic anemia. Profiling that covered TCR beta VDJ and CDR3 relied on genomic DNA as its template. One entry per CDR3 protein results from TCRdb running MiXCR on the reads. The sample shows about 240,000 distinct CDR3 sequences, around 45% of them seen only once. Selection for sequencing was limited to patients who had shown CD8+CD57+ cell expansion by flow cytometry. Sequencing was performed on sorted CD4+, CD8+, or CD8+CD57+ T cells (not recorded which) from PBMCs. The receptors shown here come from a human donor with aplastic anemia.

The sample holds many counts of this clonotype. CDR3 amino acids: CASSLSRSYGYTF. CDR3 DNA: TGTGCCAGCAGTTTAAGCAGATCCTATGGCTACACCTTC. The V call is TRBV12-3 or TRBV12-4, the J call TRBJ1-2; D uncertain. CDR3 length: 13 residues. Trimming pared 2 bases from V and 4 bases from J, leaving 8 bases between.

This clonotype was seen only once. This chain joins TRBV5-4 and TRBJ1-4, with a weak D call TRBD1 (5 bases). Trimming left V 4 bases short and J 7 bases short, with 14 bases between. The CDR3 runs to 14 residues. In germline, CDR1 is SGHNT, CDR2 YYREEE (reference sequence). CDR3 in amino acids: CASSQRSGGEKLFF. The DNA of the CDR3 is TGTGCCAGCAGCCAACGGTCGGGGGGTGAAAAACTGTTTTTT.

The chain joins TRBV20-1 to TRBJ1-2; the D is unclear. The CDR3 contains 12 residues. Germline CDR1 DFQATT, CDR2 SNEGSKA (reference sequence). Trimming took 3 bases from V and 2 from J, leaving 7 bases between them. The CDR3, as DNA: TGCAGTGCTAGCCTGCGAAACTATGGCTACACCTTC. Translation gives CSASLRNYGYTF.

This clonotype was counted only a few times. The J gene is TRBJ1-2, the V gene TRBV15, with D possibly being TRBD1 (5 bases). CDR1 is LNHNV and CDR2 is YYDKDF in the germline V gene (reference sequence). The CDR3 contains 14 residues. V was cut by 3 bases and J by 6 bases, with 14 bases left in between. CDR3: CATSSEGPQHGYTF. DNA of the CDR3: TGTGCCACCAGCAGTGAGGGGCCTCAGCATGGCTACACCTTC.

This clonotype was seen ten or more times. The CDR3 region has the DNA TGCAGTGGTCGGGGGTCCACTGAAGCTTTCTTT. Translating it yields CSGRGSTEAFF. This sequence joins TRBV20-1 and TRBJ1-1, with D maybe TRBD1 (5 bases). CDR3 length: 11 amino acids. In germline, CDR1 is DFQATT, CDR2 SNEGSKA (reference sequence). Trimming took 7 bases from V and 4 from J, leaving 10 bases between them.

The chain links TRBV27 to TRBJ2-1, with 14 bases matching TRBD2. Germline V gives CDR1 MNHEY, CDR2 SMNVEV (reference sequence). CDR3 length equals 16 residues. V gave up 3 bases and J gave up 8 bases; unmatched junction bases: 6. CDR3: CASSFPTSGGAYEQFF. CDR3 in DNA: TGTGCCAGCAGTTTTCCGACTAGCGGGGGGGCCTATGAGCAGTTCTTC.

This clonotype was recorded at least ten times. The chain links TRBV9 to TRBJ1-1, with a possible D match to TRBD1 (5 bases). Trimming removed 2 bases at V and 1 base at J, with 6 bases between. The germline V gene has CDR1 SGDLS and CDR2 YYNGEE. This CDR3 is built from 13 residues. In nucleotides, the CDR3 is TGTGCCAGCAGCGTCGACAGGAACACTGAAGCTTTCTTT. It yields the protein CASSVDRNTEAFF.

This sequence joins TRBV6-5 and TRBJ1-1; 10 positions match TRBD1. V shed 6 bases and J 1 base; nucleotides not matched to a gene: 5. Per germline, CDR1 MNHEY and CDR2 SVGAGI. The length of the CDR3 is 15 residues. The CDR3 reads CASSQDRGPNTEAFF. In nucleotides, the CDR3 is TGTGCCAGCAGCCAAGACAGGGGGCCGAACACTGAAGCTTTCTTT.

The genes are TRBV9 and TRBJ2-7; the D gene is possibly TRBD2 (5 bases). V was trimmed by 4 bases and J by 3 bases, leaving 11 bases between them. The CDR3 loop spans 13 amino acids. Germline CDR1 reads SGDLS; CDR2 reads YYNGEE. The CDR3 sequence is CASSRGNDYEQYF. DNA for the CDR3: TGTGCCAGCAGCCGGGGTAACGACTACGAGCAGTACTTC. Combining the CDR3 with reference TRBV9 and TRBJ2-7 gives the whole variable domain DSGVTQTPKHLITATGQRVTLRCSPRSGDLSVYWYQQSLDQGLQFLIQYYNGEERAKGNILERFSAQQFPDLHSELNLSSLELGDSALYFCASSRGNDYEQYFGPGTRLTVT.

As to this clonotype: A read error is likely, as this CDR3 ends without the conserved phenylalanine or tryptophan. The DNA is omitted, as the CDR3 cannot be located on it reliably, and the CDR3 follows TCRdb's listing. V and J are TRBV7-8 and TRBJ2-2. The CDR3 is 17 amino acids long, termini counted. Germline V gene data show CDR1 as SGHVS and CDR2 as FQNEAQ. CDR3 sequence: CASSLASTDGEHRGAVT.

This clonotype was picked up many times. V usage is TRBV20-1 and J usage is TRBJ1-5; TRBD1 agrees at 7 bases. V shed 5 bases, J shed 3 bases, and the junction held 22 bases outside the gene matches. CDR1 is DFQATT and CDR2 is SNEGSKA in the germline V gene (reference sequence). The CDR3 sequence is 19 residues long. CDR3 DNA sequence: TGCAGTGCTCGCGAGAAGCAGGGGGACCCTTGGAGGGTCAATCAGCCCCAGCATTTT. Its protein product is CSAREKQGDPWRVNQPQHF.